Shown below are 24 T cell receptor beta chains from a single sample sequenced in a study of blood T cell repertoires in COVID-19. Here immunoSEQ multiplex PCR was the method, and the copy in TCRdb shows in-frame clones only, minus some. The table records approximately 190,000 clones, more than 75% of them present only once. Sample: peripheral blood. Every receptor here comes from a man aged 35-49 years with active or convalescent COVID-19.

The chain carries TRBV3-1 (or the pseudogene TRBV3-2) and TRBJ2-1; D is ambiguous. The V gene lost 0 bases and the J gene lost 8 bases, with 11 bases spanning the gap. The CDR3 sequence is 14 residues long. Germline V gives CDR1 LGHDT, CDR2 YNNKEL (reference sequence). The CDR3 is CASSQDRFLDEQFF. CDR3 in DNA: TGTGCCAGCAGCCAAGACCGGTTCCTAGATGAGCAGTTCTTC.

Concerning this clone itself: This same CDR3 is encoded by further DNA sequences in the sample. This rearrangement joins TRBV7-2 to TRBJ2-7; D is perhaps TRBD1 (6 bases). The ends were cut back, 0 bases at V and 5 bases at J, with 14 bases in the middle. This CDR3 has 15 amino acids. Germline V gives CDR1 SGHTA, CDR2 FQGNSA. CDR3 coding DNA: TGTGCCAGCAGCTTAGCTGTAGGGGGTCGGGACGAGCAGTACTTC. This encodes CASSLAVGGRDEQYF.

The chain recombines TRBV5-1 with TRBJ2-6; D may be TRBD1 (5 bases). The ends were cut back, 4 bases at V and 4 bases at J, with 15 bases in the middle. CDR1 is SGHRS and CDR2 is YFSETQ in the germline V gene. The CDR3 is 16 amino acids. In DNA form, the CDR3 reads TGCGCCAGCAGCCCCAGTCAGGGTTCCGGGGCCAACGTCCTGACTTTC. Translating gives CASSPSQGSGANVLTF. Full variable domain (rest looked up from reference TRBV5-1 and TRBJ2-6): KAGVTQTPRYLIKTRGQQVTLSCSPISGHRSVSWYQQTPGQGLQFLFEYFSETQRNKGNFPGRFSGRQFSNSRSEMNVSTLELGDSALYLCASSPSQGSGANVLTFGAGSRLTVL.

V gene TRBV5-5 combines with J gene TRBJ2-3, with D maybe TRBD2 (5 bases). The CDR3 is made up of 15 amino acids. The germline V and J ends were trimmed by 7 bases and 0 bases, with 15 bases remaining between them. The germline V gene encodes CDR1 SGHKS and CDR2 YYEKEE (reference sequence). The CDR3 loop reads CASGLSSPSTDTQYF. The DNA of the CDR3 is TGTGCCAGCGGACTTTCCAGTCCTAGCACAGATACGCAGTATTTT.

This chain uses TRBV2 with TRBJ2-1; a possible D gene is TRBD1 (6 bases). The CDR3 is 13 amino acids. Per germline, CDR1 SNHLY and CDR2 FYNNEI. The V gene lost 6 bases and the J gene lost 7 bases, with 13 bases spanning the gap. CDR3 in amino acids: CASSQDSLNEQFF. The CDR3 DNA sequence: TGTGCCAGCAGCCAGGACAGCTTGAATGAGCAGTTCTTC.

The rearrangement links TRBV27 to TRBJ1-1; no definite D call. Germline values: CDR1 MNHEY, CDR2 SMNVEV (reference sequence). CDR3 length equals 14 residues. V lost 0 bases and J lost 6, with 11 bases in between. The CDR3 DNA follows: TGTGCCAGCAGTTTATCGGGCGCCAGGTCTGAAGCTTTCTTT. Translating it yields CASSLSGARSEAFF.

The chain employs TRBV5-1 and TRBJ1-2, with 7 bases fitting TRBD1. This CDR3 comprises 15 residues. V lost 6 bases to trimming and J lost 3 bases; unmatched junction nucleotides: 11. Germline V lookup: CDR1 SGHRS, CDR2 YFSETQ. The CDR3 loop reads CASKPIDRVDYGYTF. The DNA for the CDR3 is TGCGCCAGCAAACCTATTGACAGGGTAGACTATGGCTACACCTTC. Variable domain in full (rest from reference TRBV5-1 and TRBJ1-2): KAGVTQTPRYLIKTRGQQVTLSCSPISGHRSVSWYQQTPGQGLQFLFEYFSETQRNKGNFPGRFSGRQFSNSRSEMNVSTLELGDSALYLCASKPIDRVDYGYTFGSGTRLTVV.

This clone showed up just a few times. V is TRBV30 and J is TRBJ1-1; tentative D call: TRBD1 (6 bases). CDR1 GTSNPN and CDR2 SVGIG come from the germline V gene (reference sequence). The CDR3 extends over 12 amino acids. Deletions cut 4 bases from V and 1 base from J, with 7 bases between. CDR3 in amino acids: CAWNRENTEAFF. CDR3 bases: TGTGCCTGGAACAGGGAGAACACTGAAGCTTTCTTT.

The genes are TRBV12-3 or TRBV12-4 and TRBJ1-1; D remains ambiguous. The CDR3 covers 12 residues. The V and J ends lost 5 bases and 5 bases respectively, with 9 bases between them. CDR3 nucleotides: TGTGCCAGCAGTCTGAGGGAAACTGAAGCTTTCTTT. This encodes CASSLRETEAFF.

The chain has TRBV3-1 (or the pseudogene TRBV3-2) and TRBJ1-2; TRBD1 is a possible D gene (5 bases). Germline V lookup: CDR1 LGHDT, CDR2 YNNKEL (reference sequence). CDR3 length: 14 amino acids. The V gene lost 0 bases and the J gene lost 6 bases, with 11 bases spanning the gap. CDR3 amino acids: CASSQEWRGHGYTF. The CDR3 DNA reads TGTGCCAGCAGCCAAGAATGGAGGGGCCATGGCTACACCTTC.

This rearrangement joins TRBV28 to TRBJ1-4; 9 nucleotides match TRBD1. CDR1 is MDHEN, CDR2 SYDVKM, per germline. This CDR3 is 13 amino acids long. V dropped 6 bases and J dropped 6; count of bases not matched to a gene: 2. The CDR3 DNA follows: TGTGCCAGCAGACAGGGGGCCTATGAAAAACTGTTTTTT. It translates to CASRQGAYEKLFF.

This chain connects TRBV14 to TRBJ2-2, with 12 positions matching TRBD2. V trimming: 4 bases; J trimming: 5 bases; junction bases outside the gene matches: 8. Germline V lookup: CDR1 SGHDN, CDR2 FVKESK. The CDR3 is 17 amino acids. The DNA for the CDR3 is TGTGCCAGCAGCCGGGGACTAGCGGGTGTAAGGACCGGGGAGCTGTTTTTT. Amino acid sequence: CASSRGLAGVRTGELFF. Full variable domain (missing parts from reference TRBV14 and TRBJ2-2): EAGVTQFPSHSVIEKGQTVTLRCDPISGHDNLYWYRRVMGKEIKFLLHFVKESKQDESGMPNNRFLAERTGGTYSTLKVQPAELEDSGVYFCASSRGLAGVRTGELFFGEGSRLTVL.

This clone was picked up a small number of times. In DNA, the CDR3 is TGTGCCAGCAGTTACTCACACCCGGGACAGTACTATGGCTACACCTTC. Its translation is CASSYSHPGQYYGYTF. This chain connects TRBV6-2 or TRBV6-3 to TRBJ1-2; 7 nucleotides align to TRBD1. Trimming cost V 0 bases and J 3 bases; bases outside gene matches: 7. CDR3 length: 16 residues. The germline gives CDR1 MNHEY, CDR2 SVGEGT.

This chain uses TRBV20-1 with TRBJ1-2; 7 positions match TRBD1. CDR1 DFQATT and CDR2 SNEGSKA come from the germline V gene (reference sequence). J was trimmed by 7 bases and V by 3 bases; bases with no gene match: 8. The CDR3 is 13 residues long. The CDR3 DNA reads as TGCAGTGCTAGTGACAGGGTTGGGTTTGGCTACACCTTC. Encoded protein: CSASDRVGFGYTF.

V gene TRBV24-1 combines with J gene TRBJ1-2, with D perhaps matching TRBD1 (5 bases). The CDR3 is 13 amino acids. Germline loops: CDR1 KGHDR, CDR2 SFDVKD. Trimming removed 3 bases from V and 7 bases from J, with 11 bases in between. CDR3 sequence: CATSDQGLRGYTF. The CDR3 nucleotides are TGTGCCACCAGTGATCAGGGTCTCCGTGGCTACACCTTC.

The chain joins TRBV7-2 to TRBJ2-7; 11 bases match TRBD1. Trimming took 2 bases from V and 4 from J; bases not matched to a gene: 10. Germline V lookup: CDR1 SGHTA, CDR2 FQGNSA. The CDR3 consists of 17 residues. This CDR3 reads CASSLLPPRDRGYEQYF. CDR3 sequence (DNA): TGTGCCAGCAGCTTATTACCCCCGAGGGACAGGGGGTACGAGCAGTACTTC.

This chain uses TRBV10-1 with TRBJ1-5; D unclear. V shed 6 bases and J shed 5 bases, with 5 bases lying between them. There are 11 residues in the CDR3. Germline assignment: CDR1 WNHNN and CDR2 SYGVQD (reference sequence). The CDR3 nucleotides are TGCGCCAGCAGGTCTCATCAGCCCCAGCATTTT. Protein: CASRSHQPQHF.

This clone was picked up many times. The V and J genes are TRBV28 and TRBJ1-1; TRBD1 aligns across 8 bases. The CDR3 length is 14 residues. The ends lost 8 bases at V and 1 base at J; junction bases unmatched: 6. Germline V gene lookup returns CDR1 MDHEN and CDR2 SYDVKM. The CDR3 DNA follows: TGTGCCAGCGGACCAGGGGGCCCGAACACTGAAGCTTTCTTT. Translating it yields CASGPGGPNTEAFF.

The chain joins TRBV25-1 to TRBJ1-6; D call uncertain. V was shortened by 5 bases and J by 5 bases, with 13 bases between the two germline ends. Germline CDR1 reads MGHDK; CDR2 reads SYGVNS. The CDR3 covers 15 residues. In DNA form, the CDR3 reads TGTGCCAGCAGTCCCACCTTGGGAGATAATTCACCCCTCCACTTT. This translates into CASSPTLGDNSPLHF. The variable domain in full, completed from reference TRBV25-1 and TRBJ1-6, reads EADIYQTPRYLVIGTGKKITLECSQTMGHDKMYWYQQDPGMELHLIHYSYGVNSTEKGDLSSESTVSRIRTEHFPLTLESARPSHTSQYLCASSPTLGDNSPLHFGNGTRLTVT.

The gene calls are TRBV14 and TRBJ2-3; D may be TRBD2 (5 bases). CDR3 length: 14 residues. In germline, CDR1 is SGHDN, CDR2 FVKESK. Trimming removed 0 bases from V and 4 bases from J, with 8 bases in between. The CDR3 nucleotides are TGTGCCAGCAGCCAAGAGTGGGGAGCAGATACGCAGTATTTT. It codes for CASSQEWGADTQYF.

The chain links TRBV2 to TRBJ2-2; 12 bases map to TRBD2. Germline lookup yields CDR1 SNHLY and CDR2 FYNNEI. Germline trimming cut 1 base from V and 5 bases from J; bases unmatched to any gene: 5. The CDR3 loop spans 17 amino acids. The CDR3 loop reads CASSEEVTSGRTGELFF. In DNA, the CDR3 is TGTGCCAGCAGTGAAGAGGTGACTAGCGGGAGAACCGGGGAGCTGTTTTTT.

The genes are TRBV10-3 and TRBJ1-5, with 7 bases matching TRBD1. CDR1 ENHRY and CDR2 SYGVKD come from the germline V gene. V was pared by 3 bases and J by 6 bases, with 11 bases of the junction left unmatched. This CDR3 contains 16 residues. In DNA, the CDR3 is TGTGCCATCAGTGACACCAAGGACAGGATCGGTCAGCCCCAGCATTTT. Its translation is CAISDTKDRIGQPQHF.

The chain is built from TRBV5-1 and TRBJ2-3; possibly TRBD2 for D (6 bases). Trimming pared 6 bases from V and 0 bases from J, leaving 11 bases between. The CDR3 has 14 amino acids. CDR1 is SGHRS, CDR2 YFSETQ, per germline. The CDR3 nucleotides are TGCGCCAGCAAGCCCGGGACTAGCACAGATACGCAGTATTTT. Translation gives CASKPGTSTDTQYF.

DNA for the CDR3: TGTGCCAGCAGTTACTCGAGAGAAAGTGAAGCTTTCTTT. Translated: CASSYSRESEAFF. The chain links TRBV6-5 to TRBJ1-1; no clear D. Germline values: CDR1 MNHEY, CDR2 SVGAGI. The CDR3 is made up of 13 amino acids. Trimming pared 0 bases from V and 7 bases from J, leaving 9 bases between.